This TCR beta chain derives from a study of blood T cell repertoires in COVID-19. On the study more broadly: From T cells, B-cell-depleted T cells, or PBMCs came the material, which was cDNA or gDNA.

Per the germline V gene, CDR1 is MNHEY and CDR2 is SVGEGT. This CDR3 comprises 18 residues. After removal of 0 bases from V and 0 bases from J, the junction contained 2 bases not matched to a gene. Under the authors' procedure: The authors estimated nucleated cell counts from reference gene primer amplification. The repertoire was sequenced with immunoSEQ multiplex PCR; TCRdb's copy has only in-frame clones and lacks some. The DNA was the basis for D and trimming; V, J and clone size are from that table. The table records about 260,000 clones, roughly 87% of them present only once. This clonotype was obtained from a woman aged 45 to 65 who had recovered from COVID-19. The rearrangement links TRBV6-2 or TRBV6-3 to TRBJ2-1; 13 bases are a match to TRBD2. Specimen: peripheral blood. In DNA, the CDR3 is TGTGCCAGCAGTTACTCGGGACTAGCGGGAAGCTCCTACAATGAGCAGTTCTTC. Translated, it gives CASSYSGLAGSSYNEQFF.